The present T cell receptor (beta chain) was sequenced within a study of blood T cell repertoires in COVID-19. V lost 5 bases to trimming and J lost 7 bases, with 23 bases between them. Germline-derived CDR1 and CDR2 are SGHNT and YENEEA. The CDR3 sequence is 17 residues long. Authors' analysis steps: Reference gene primer amplification yielded estimated nucleated cell counts. Assay: immunoSEQ multiplex PCR; the TCRdb copy retains only in-frame clones and omits some. Clone size and V and J calls were adopted from that table, with D and trimming inferred from the DNA. The sample holds about 130,000 clones, about 79% seen once.

What was sequenced was peripheral blood. The clonotype originates from an elderly woman with acute or convalescent COVID-19. The chain couples TRBV11-3 to TRBJ2-2; TRBD2 might be the D (7 bases). CDR3 sequence: CASSPLRGGHSSGELFF. In DNA form, the CDR3 reads TGTGCCAGCAGCCCGCTAAGGGGGGGCCATTCTAGCGGGGAGCTGTTTTTT.